This T cell receptor (beta chain) was sequenced for a study of shared clonotypes between healthy human individuals. Study-wide results and limits: Shared across a few donors were around 4.7% of the naive CD4 clonotypes.

This was a deep-level run. Researchers divided each subset's genomic DNA evenly across several immunoSEQ plates. Profiled with immunoSEQ multiplex PCR; TCRdb holds only in-frame clones, not every one. Among some 1 million clones listed, around four fifths were seen once. Notes on this clone: What it recognizes is unknown.

Material: memory CD4+ T cells sorted from blood. Subset noted: CD45RA-negative fraction. The TCR originated in a man aged 18 to 29 in good health.

The CDR3 DNA reads TGTGCCAGTAGCCCGGACAGTAATTCACCCCTCCACTTT. It yields the protein CASSPDSNSPLHF. The chain uses TRBV19 and TRBJ1-6; D is possibly TRBD1 (6 bases). The V end lost 6 bases, the J end lost 6 bases, and 9 bases lay between the germline ends. CDR3 length: 13 residues. Germline assignment: CDR1 LNHDA and CDR2 SQIVND (reference sequence).